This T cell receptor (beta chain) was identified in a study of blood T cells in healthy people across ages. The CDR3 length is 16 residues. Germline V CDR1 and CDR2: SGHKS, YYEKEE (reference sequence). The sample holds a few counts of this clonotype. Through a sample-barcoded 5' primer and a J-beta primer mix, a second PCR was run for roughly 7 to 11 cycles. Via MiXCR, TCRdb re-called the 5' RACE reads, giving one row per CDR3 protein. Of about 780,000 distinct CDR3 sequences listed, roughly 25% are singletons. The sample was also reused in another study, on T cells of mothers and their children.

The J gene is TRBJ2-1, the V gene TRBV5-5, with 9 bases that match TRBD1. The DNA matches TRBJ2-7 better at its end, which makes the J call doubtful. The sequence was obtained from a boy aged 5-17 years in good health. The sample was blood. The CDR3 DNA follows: TGTGCCAGCAGCTTGGACACCGGGACAGGGAGCCACGAGCAGTACTTC. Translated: CASSLDTGTGSHEQYF.